Included here is one T cell receptor (beta chain) sequence, with context. This CDR3 is built from 13 residues. V was clipped by 4 bases and J by 5 bases, with 8 bases between them. Germline assignment: CDR1 MNHEY and CDR2 SVGAGI. The data were taken from a study of blood T cell repertoires in COVID-19. Study as a whole: The analysed material was cDNA or gDNA that came from T cells, B-cell-depleted T cells, or PBMCs.

Participants' reported clinical history set cohort assignment. In the 2 weeks before study entry, exposed participants met a COVID-19 case, which was PCR-confirmed or clinician-diagnosed. In the study's own analysis: Estimation of nucleated cell counts was performed using reference gene primer amplification. Generated by immunoSEQ multiplex PCR, the TCRdb table keeps only in-frame clones and is missing some. D and trimming were read from the DNA, whereas the V and J calls and clone size are those reported in that table. In the table there are 200,000 or so clones, roughly 80% of which are singletons.

The sample comprised PBMCs or T cells enriched from blood (not recorded which). The chain employs TRBV6-5 and TRBJ1-4, with D possibly TRBD1 on 5 matching bases. This TCR was recovered from a woman between 50 and 59 years old who had been exposed to COVID-19. For the CDR3, the DNA is TGTGCCAGCAGTTTTGGGGGGAATGAAAAACTGTTTTTT. This codes for CASSFGGNEKLFF.